This is a list of T cell receptor beta chains from one sample in a study of T cell responses to AZD1222 COVID-19 vaccine. Sequencing was performed with immunoSEQ multiplex PCR; in TCRdb, only in-frame clones are kept and a portion is missing. The repertoire includes 100,000 to 150,000 clones, approximately 91% of them detected once, and about 27% sits in the top ten. This material consisted of peripheral blood, taken on day 0 of AZD1222 vaccination. The receptors derive from an adult in good health. Each CDR3 is given with its conserved first and last residue. The D gene is left open where the match is weak. Where a row states a size, it is once, few, many or the class of an expanded clone; other rows omit it.

d_call j_call clone_size v_call cdr3_nt cdr3_aa
- TRBJ1-4 once TRBV29-1 TGCAGCGTTGGTGTGGGTAATGAAAAACTGTTTTTT CSVGVGNEKLFF
TRBD1 TRBJ1-1 few TRBV6-1 TGTGCCAGCAGTGACAGGGGGCGGGGCACTGAAGCTTTCTTT CASSDRGRGTEAFF
- TRBJ2-3 - TRBV9 TGTGCCAGCAGCGTGTTGTTCTCCACAGATACGCAGTATTTT CASSVLFSTDTQYF
- TRBJ2-3 - TRBV5-1 TGCGCCAGCGGGGGGATTAGAACAGATACGCAGTATTTT CASGGIRTDTQYF
- TRBJ1-2 - TRBV13 TGTGCCAGCAGCCGACAGGTTGGCTACACCTTC CASSRQVGYTF
- TRBJ1-1 - TRBV6-6 TGTGCCAGCAGCCCACGGAACACTGAAGCTTTCTTT CASSPRNTEAFF
TRBD1 TRBJ2-5 once TRBV6-1 TGTGCCAGCAGTGATTTTGGCAGGGGGCGCCTTGAGACCCAGTACTTC CASSDFGRGRLETQYF
- TRBJ1-5 once TRBV25-1 TGTGCCAGCAGTGTCACCTCCTCAGGGAAACCCTACAATCAGCCCCAGCATTTT CASSVTSSGKPYNQPQHF
- TRBJ1-6 - TRBV12-5 TGTGCTAGTGGTTTTTCAGGGAATGGGTCACCCCTCCACTTT CASGFSGNGSPLHF
- TRBJ1-6 - TRBV3-1/TRBV3-2 TGTGCCAGCAGCCACCGACAGGATTCACCCCTCCACTTT CASSHRQDSPLHF
- TRBJ1-5 few TRBV20-1 TGCAGTGCTGTGGGGGTGTCCCAGCATTTT CSAVGVSQHF
TRBD2 TRBJ2-1 - TRBV5-1 TGCGCCAGCAGCACTGAAGCGACTAGCGGATACAATGAGCAGTTCTTC CASSTEATSGYNEQFF
TRBD1 TRBJ1-1 - TRBV6-5 TGTGCCAGCAGTTCTGGGACAGGGGGCTTAGCTTTCTTT CASSSGTGGLAFF
- TRBJ1-4 - TRBV6-5 TGTGCCAGCAGGCTGGGGGGGGCTGGGGAAAAACTGTTTTTT CASRLGGAGEKLFF
- TRBJ2-5 - TRBV9 TGTGCCAGCAGTGGACGACTAGAGGGGACCCAGTACTTC CASSGRLEGTQYF
- TRBJ1-4 few TRBV5-6 TGTGCCAGCAGCTTGTCCCCCGAGGCGGGGGGTAATGAAAAACTGTTTTTT CASSLSPEAGGNEKLFF
- TRBJ1-2 - TRBV2 TGTGCCAGCAGGGCCAGGGGCCTCGAAGATGGCTACACCTTC CASRARGLEDGYTF
TRBD1 TRBJ1-4 - TRBV10-3 TGTGCCATCAGTGAGTCGACAGGGGCTAATGAAAAACTGTTTTTT CAISESTGANEKLFF
- TRBJ1-2 - TRBV7-9 TGTGCCAGCAGCATCCGGACAGACTATGGCTACACCTTC CASSIRTDYGYTF
TRBD1 TRBJ1-4 - TRBV5-1 TGCGCCAGCGGCTTCCAGGGGGCAAAGGGTGAAAAACTGTTTTTT CASGFQGAKGEKLFF
- TRBJ1-1 - TRBV29-1 TGCAGCGCCAAATCCGTACAAGGGGACACTGAAGCTTTCTTT CSAKSVQGDTEAFF
TRBD2 TRBJ2-1 - TRBV5-1 TGCGCCAGCAGCTTAATAGCGGGGGGGCCCAATGAGCAGTTCTTC CASSLIAGGPNEQFF
TRBD1 TRBJ1-5 - TRBV10-3 TGTGCCATCAGTGAGTCACGTGGCGGACAGGGGGCCTCCCCTCAGCATTTT CAISESRGGQGASPQHF
- TRBJ1-4 - TRBV6-5 TGTGCCAGCAGTTACGTAACGGGGAATGAAAAACTGTTTTTT CASSYVTGNEKLFF
- TRBJ1-4 - TRBV19 TGTGCCAGTAGTAGATTAGGGTCTACTAATGAAAAACTGTTTTTT CASSRLGSTNEKLFF
- TRBJ1-4 - TRBV5-8 TGTGCCAGCAGCTTGAATCAGAATAATGAAAAACTGTTTTTT CASSLNQNNEKLFF
- TRBJ1-6 - TRBV7-2 TGTGCCAGCAGCTCACAGGGCGCGGGTAATTCACCCCTCCACTTT CASSSQGAGNSPLHF
- TRBJ1-6 - TRBV30 TGTGCCTGGAGTGCTCAAGGGGGGGGTTCACCCCTCCACTTT CAWSAQGGGSPLHF
TRBD1 TRBJ2-7 - TRBV9 TGTGCCAGCAGCGTAGGGGGACAGGGAACCTACGAGCAGTACTTC CASSVGGQGTYEQYF
- TRBJ1-2 - TRBV5-1 TGCGCCAGCAGCTTGGCATCTCAGGCTGGCTACACCTTC CASSLASQAGYTF
- TRBJ2-1 - TRBV2 TGTGCCAGCAGTGTGTTGAATGAGCAGTTCTTC CASSVLNEQFF
TRBD2 TRBJ2-3 - TRBV3-1/TRBV3-2 TGTGCCAGCAGCCAAGCAAGGGGACTAGCAGGCTTCGCAGATACGCAGTATTTT CASSQARGLAGFADTQYF
- TRBJ2-7 - TRBV28 TGTGCCAGCAGTCTCCCCGGACTTACGCCTTACGAGCAGTACTTC CASSLPGLTPYEQYF
TRBD1 TRBJ2-7 - TRBV11-1 TGTGCCAGCAGCCTACAAGGGACAGGTGGTGGCTACGAGCAGTACTTC CASSLQGTGGGYEQYF
- TRBJ2-2 - TRBV7-6 TGTGCCAGCAGTCTCACCGGGGAGCTGTTTTTT CASSLTGELFF
- TRBJ1-2 - TRBV30 TGTGCCTGGAGGACCACAGGGAGTAACTATGGCTACACCTTC CAWRTTGSNYGYTF
- TRBJ2-7 - TRBV6-5 TGTGCCAGCAGTTTAGGGGGGGGCGCTCAGTACTTC CASSLGGGAQYF